This TCR beta chain was obtained from a study of regulatory T cells in long-lasting Graves disease. Regarding the study as a whole: Preferential use of TRBV28, TRBJ1-2 and TRBJ2-5 was seen in persistent disease.

The CDR3 sequence is 17 residues long. The V and J ends lost 5 bases and 2 bases, in that order; junction bases with no gene match: 14. CDR1 and CDR2 from the germline V gene are SGHTA and FQGNSA. Time point specified: persistent/refractory GD, antithyroid drugs over 5 years with positive TRAb. The TCR library was made from RNA extracted from PBMCs. Xi'an, China, was home to the endocrinology department that provided patients. Tubes containing EDTA received approximately 8.7 milliliters of drawn peripheral blood. With iRepertoire HTBI primers and Arm-PCR of CDR3 regions, TCR beta libraries were built. TCRdb re-called the multiplex PCR reads through MiXCR, storing one row per CDR3 protein. Here the sample spans a few hundred thousand distinct CDR3 sequences, about a quarter being singletons. This clonotype was detected many times. What it binds is not known.

The clonotype was recovered from a female donor with Graves disease. Source: peripheral blood mononuclear cells (PBMCs), taken when the disease was refractory, from a patient treated with antithyroid drugs. The chain has TRBV7-2 and TRBJ1-2; 7 bases line up with TRBD1. The CDR3 loop is CASSETIRTGRNYGYTF. The CDR3 DNA reads as TGTGCCAGCAGCGAAACGATACGGACAGGACGAAACTATGGCTACACCTTC. The complete variable domain, with remaining parts taken from reference TRBV7-2 and TRBJ1-2, reads GAGVSQSPSNKVTEKGKDVELRCDPISGHTALYWYRQSLGQGLEFLIYFQGNSAPDKSGLPSDRFSAERTGGSVSTLTIQRTQQEDSAVYLCASSETIRTGRNYGYTFGSGTRLTVV.